The TCR beta chain described here comes from a study of T cell responses to AZD1222 COVID-19 vaccine. Study-wide points: Mostly white British, mostly female donors; authors suggested clonal diversity may be underestimated.

In this sample, this clone turned up once. Its target is not known. The CDR3 covers 14 residues. The V gene lost 0 bases and the J gene lost 4 bases, with 8 bases spanning the gap. CDR1 is SGHNT and CDR2 is YYREEE in the germline V gene (reference sequence). The protocol was immunoSEQ multiplex PCR, while the TCRdb copy is restricted to in-frame clones and leaves out a portion. The table records around 150,000 clones, approximately 88% of them present only once. The specimen was peripheral blood, collected on day 0 of AZD1222 vaccination. The chain carries TRBV5-4 and TRBJ2-1; D call uncertain. The sequence was obtained from an adult in good health. CDR3 in amino acids: CASSLEGRYNEQFF. For the CDR3, the DNA is TGTGCCAGCAGCTTGGAAGGCCGGTACAATGAGCAGTTCTTC.